This T cell receptor beta chain comes out of a study of blood T cell repertoires in COVID-19 (dated by TCRdb to the early 2020s). Notes on the research overall: The collaborator samples originated in the United States, Italy and Spain and spanned the acute and convalescent phases of COVID-19. The prospective study material was composed of cDNA or gDNA derived from T cells, B-cell-depleted T cells, or PBMCs. Subjects who had been exposed to COVID-19, were actively infected with it, or had recovered from it provided the deeply sampled blood TCRbeta repertoires that made up the dataset. The repertoires were made available in a free public database intended to serve as a resource for research on the immune response to SARS-CoV-2. The samples were drawn from two sources: the first 160 participants of the ongoing ImmuneRACE study, and 1,254 subjects contributed by 6 global collaborators. Nearly every sample came with metadata listing a de-identified subject ID, COVID-19 status, age in years and sex. Where available, HLA class I and class II types were obtained from metadata supplied by the sample provider rather than from assay-based typing. General findings and caveats noted by the study authors: The amount of clinical and demographic metadata varied by source and participant and was provided uncurated.

With regard to this clone: This clone's antigen is unknown. Base qualities are missing; no much larger clone stands one base away.

TCRbeta CDR3 regions were amplified from genomic DNA using the immunoSEQ Assay, a bias-controlled multiplex PCR. The authors processed their data as follows. Nucleated cell counts per sample were estimated from amplification of reference gene primers within the assay. To quantify the absolute abundance of each unique TCRbeta CDR3 rearrangement, sequence reads were collapsed and filtered. Productive Simpson clonality was computed per sample as the square root of Simpson's diversity index over productive rearrangements. Here the immuneACCESS table is served through TCRdb, limited to in-frame sequences with V and J called. Missing clones are a known gap in these copies; in checked studies unresolved V genes cover under half, and the rest lacks a known reason. D and trimming come from the DNA, and the V and J calls and clone size come from that table. Across this sample there are 250,000 to 350,000 clones, with about 90% seen only once. About 6% of the sample is in the top ten clones.

Samples from volunteer blood donors who had recovered from COVID-19 were contributed by a second Seattle source. The collaborating institutions used their own protocols to collect whole blood in K2EDTA tubes. For TCRbeta analysis, collaborators shipped samples as frozen whole blood, isolated PBMCs, or DNA extracted from either of those sample types. For CDR1 and CDR2, the germline V gene lists SGHVS and FQNEAQ. Reading from cysteine to phenylalanine, the CDR3 counts 13 amino acids. CDR3 DNA is the only sequence kept; it has 39 bases, read in frame from the first base. V and J are truncated by 4 bases and 5 bases respectively, leaving an intervening sequence of 12 bases.

Recombination linked TRBV7-8 to TRBJ2-7, with the D gene not confidently named. Sequenced: peripheral blood. The TCR was taken from a man younger than 35 who had recovered from COVID-19. The CDR3 region reads CASSYTLRDEQYF. The base sequence is TGTGCCAGCAGCTATACGCTGCGAGACGAGCAGTACTTC.